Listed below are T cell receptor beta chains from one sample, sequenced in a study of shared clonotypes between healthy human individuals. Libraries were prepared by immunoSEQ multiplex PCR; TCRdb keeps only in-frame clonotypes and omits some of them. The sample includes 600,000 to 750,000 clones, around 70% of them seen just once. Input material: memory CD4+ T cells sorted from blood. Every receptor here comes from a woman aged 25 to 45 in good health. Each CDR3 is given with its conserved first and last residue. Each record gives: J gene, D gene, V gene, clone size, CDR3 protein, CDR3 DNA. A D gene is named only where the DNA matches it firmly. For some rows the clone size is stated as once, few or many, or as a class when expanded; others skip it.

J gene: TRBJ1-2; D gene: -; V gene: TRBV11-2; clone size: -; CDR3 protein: CASSWTYGYTF; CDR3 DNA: TGTGCCAGCAGCTGGACCTACGGCTACACCTTC
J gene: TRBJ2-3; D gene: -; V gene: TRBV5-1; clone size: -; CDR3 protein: CASSLGARTSTDTQYF; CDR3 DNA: TGCGCCAGCAGCTTGGGAGCCCGGACTAGCACAGATACGCAGTATTTT
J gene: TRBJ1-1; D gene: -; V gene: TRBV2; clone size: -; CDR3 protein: CASSGFASGGNEAFF; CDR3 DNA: TGTGCCAGCAGTGGGTTCGCCAGCGGAGGGAATGAAGCTTTCTTT
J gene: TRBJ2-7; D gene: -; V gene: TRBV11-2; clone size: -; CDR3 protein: CASSLIAKPYEQYF; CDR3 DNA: TGTGCCAGCAGCTTAATTGCAAAACCCTACGAGCAGTACTTC
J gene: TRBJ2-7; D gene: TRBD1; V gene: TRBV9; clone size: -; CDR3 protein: CASSVQGDSYEQYF; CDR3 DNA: TGTGCCAGCAGCGTACAGGGGGATTCCTACGAGCAGTACTTC
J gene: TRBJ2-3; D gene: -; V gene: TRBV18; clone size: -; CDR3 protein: CASSPTPSSTDTQYF; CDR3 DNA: TGTGCCAGCTCCCCAACCCCCTCTAGCACAGATACGCAGTATTTT
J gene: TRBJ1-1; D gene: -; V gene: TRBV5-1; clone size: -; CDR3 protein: CASTNFGQNTEAFF; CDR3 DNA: TGCGCCAGCACTAACTTTGGACAGAACACTGAAGCTTTCTTT
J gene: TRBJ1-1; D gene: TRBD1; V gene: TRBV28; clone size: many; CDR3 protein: CASLKPWDRGEAFF; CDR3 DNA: TGTGCCAGCCTGAAACCCTGGGACAGGGGTGAAGCTTTCTTT
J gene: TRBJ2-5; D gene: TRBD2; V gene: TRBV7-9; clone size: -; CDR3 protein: CASSSYTLAGDGETQYF; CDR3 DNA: TGTGCCAGCAGCTCGTATACACTAGCGGGAGACGGTGAGACCCAGTACTTC
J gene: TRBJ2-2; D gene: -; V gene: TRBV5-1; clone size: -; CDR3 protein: CASSFQGTGELFF; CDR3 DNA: TGCGCCAGCAGCTTTCAGGGCACCGGGGAGCTGTTTTTT
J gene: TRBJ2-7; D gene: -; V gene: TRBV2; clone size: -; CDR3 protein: CASRMTGSYEQYF; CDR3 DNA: TGTGCCAGCAGAATGACAGGCTCCTACGAGCAGTACTTC
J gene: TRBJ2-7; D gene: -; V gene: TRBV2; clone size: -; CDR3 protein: CASSFYEQYF; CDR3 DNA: TGTGCCAGCAGTTTTTACGAGCAGTACTTC
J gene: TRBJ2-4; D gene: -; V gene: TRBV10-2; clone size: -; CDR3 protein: CASSDFVPAKNIQYF; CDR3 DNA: TGCGCCAGCAGTGATTTCGTGCCCGCCAAAAACATTCAGTACTTC
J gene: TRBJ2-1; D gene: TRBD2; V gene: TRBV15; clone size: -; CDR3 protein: CATSRDRLAEYNEQFF; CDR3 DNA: TGTGCCACCAGCAGAGATCGCCTAGCGGAGTACAATGAGCAGTTCTTC
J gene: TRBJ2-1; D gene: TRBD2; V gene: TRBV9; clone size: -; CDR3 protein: CASSVDSGGYNEQFF; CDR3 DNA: TGTGCCAGCAGCGTAGATAGCGGGGGTTACAATGAGCAGTTCTTC
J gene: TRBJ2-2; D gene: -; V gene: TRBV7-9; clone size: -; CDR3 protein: CASSFNPSITGELFF; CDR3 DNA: TGTGCCAGCAGCTTTAATCCTAGCATTACCGGGGAGCTGTTTTTT
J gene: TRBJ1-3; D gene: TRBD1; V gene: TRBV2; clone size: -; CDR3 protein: CASSLGQGFSSGNTIYF; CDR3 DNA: TGTGCCAGCAGTCTTGGACAGGGGTTTTCCTCTGGAAACACCATATATTTT
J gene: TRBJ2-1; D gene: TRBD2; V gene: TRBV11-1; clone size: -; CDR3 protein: CASSSLSGSVHNEQFF; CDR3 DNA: TGTGCCAGCAGCTCCCTTAGCGGGAGTGTGCACAATGAGCAGTTCTTC
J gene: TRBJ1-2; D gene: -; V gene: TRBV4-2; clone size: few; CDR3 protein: CASSQSGEGYGYTF; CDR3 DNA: TGTGCCAGCAGCCAATCGGGCGAGGGCTATGGCTACACCTTC
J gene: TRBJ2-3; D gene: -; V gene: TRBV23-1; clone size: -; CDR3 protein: CASSRGGREVGEDTQYF; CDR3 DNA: TGCGCCAGCAGTCGAGGGGGTCGGGAGGTGGGAGAAGATACGCAGTATTTT
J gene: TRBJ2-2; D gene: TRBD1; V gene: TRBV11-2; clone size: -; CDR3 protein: CASSSQGVGTGELFF; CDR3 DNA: TGTGCCAGCAGTTCCCAGGGGGTTGGGACCGGGGAGCTGTTTTTT
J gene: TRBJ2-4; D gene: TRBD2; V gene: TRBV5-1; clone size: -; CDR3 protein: CASSLAGLAGVDIQYF; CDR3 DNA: TGCGCCAGCAGCTTGGCCGGACTAGCGGGAGTTGACATTCAGTACTTC
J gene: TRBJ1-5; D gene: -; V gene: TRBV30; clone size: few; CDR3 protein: CAWSVRNNQPQHF; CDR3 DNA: TGTGCCTGGAGTGTACGCAACAATCAGCCCCAGCATTTT
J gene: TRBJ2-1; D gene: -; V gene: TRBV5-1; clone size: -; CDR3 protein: CASSIHNEQFF; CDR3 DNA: TGCGCCAGCAGTATCCACAATGAGCAGTTCTTC
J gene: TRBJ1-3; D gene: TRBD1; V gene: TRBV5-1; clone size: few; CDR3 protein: CASSWGTDGNTIYF; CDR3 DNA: TGCGCCAGCAGCTGGGGGACAGACGGAAACACCATATATTTT
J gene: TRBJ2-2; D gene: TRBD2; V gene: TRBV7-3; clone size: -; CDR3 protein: CASSPQNLAGVSTGELFF; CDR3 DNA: TGTGCCAGCAGCCCGCAAAACCTAGCGGGAGTCAGCACCGGGGAGCTGTTTTTT
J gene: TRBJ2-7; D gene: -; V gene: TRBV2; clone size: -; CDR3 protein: CASRADRPRSYEQYF; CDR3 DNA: TGTGCCAGCAGGGCTGACAGGCCCCGATCCTACGAGCAGTACTTC
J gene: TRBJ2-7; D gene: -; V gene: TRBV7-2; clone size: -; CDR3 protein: CASSLALLATYEQYF; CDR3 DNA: TGTGCCAGCAGCTTAGCGCTCCTAGCGACCTACGAGCAGTACTTC
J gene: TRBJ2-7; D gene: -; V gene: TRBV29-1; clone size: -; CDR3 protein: CSVERGAGSYEQYF; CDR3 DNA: TGCAGCGTTGAACGGGGTGCGGGCTCCTACGAGCAGTACTTC
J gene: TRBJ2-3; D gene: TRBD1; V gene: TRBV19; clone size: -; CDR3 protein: CASREDRTSTDTQYF; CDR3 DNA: TGTGCCAGTAGAGAGGACAGGACTAGCACAGATACGCAGTATTTT
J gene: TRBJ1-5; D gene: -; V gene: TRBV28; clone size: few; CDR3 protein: CASTWGLNQPQHF; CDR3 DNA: TGTGCCAGCACCTGGGGGCTCAATCAGCCCCAGCATTTT
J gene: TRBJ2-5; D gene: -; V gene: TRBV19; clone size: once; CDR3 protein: CASSPRLATETQYF; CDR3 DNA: TGTGCCAGTAGTCCCCGGCTAGCGACGGAGACCCAGTACTTC
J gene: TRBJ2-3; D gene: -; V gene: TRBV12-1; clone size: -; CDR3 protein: CASSHGTSGRPYPPDTQYF; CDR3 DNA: TGTGCCAGCAGCCACGGGACTAGCGGGAGGCCCTACCCCCCAGATACGCAGTATTTT
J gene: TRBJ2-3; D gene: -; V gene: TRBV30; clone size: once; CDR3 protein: CAWSVTRAGTDTQYF; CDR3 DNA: TGTGCCTGGAGTGTAACCAGGGCGGGCACAGATACGCAGTATTTT
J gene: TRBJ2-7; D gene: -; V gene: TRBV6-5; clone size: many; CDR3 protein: CASSYSAGSSYEQYF; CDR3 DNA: TGTGCCAGCAGTTACTCTGCAGGGAGCTCCTACGAGCAGTACTTC
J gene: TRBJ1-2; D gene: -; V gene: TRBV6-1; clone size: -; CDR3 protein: CASRPPGSYGYTF; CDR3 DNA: TGTGCCAGCAGACCTCCCGGGAGCTATGGCTACACCTTC
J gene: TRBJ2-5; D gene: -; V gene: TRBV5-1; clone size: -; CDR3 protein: CASSPGQRAAQETQYF; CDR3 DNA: TGCGCCAGCAGCCCCGGCCAGCGGGCTGCTCAAGAGACCCAGTACTTC
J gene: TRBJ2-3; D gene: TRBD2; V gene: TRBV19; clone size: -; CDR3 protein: CASSMRRLAGWADTQYF; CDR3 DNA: TGTGCCAGTAGTATGAGAAGGCTAGCGGGATGGGCGGATACGCAGTATTTT
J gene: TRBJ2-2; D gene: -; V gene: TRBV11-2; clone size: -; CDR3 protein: CASSRDGNTGELFF; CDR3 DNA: TGTGCCAGCAGCCGGGACGGGAACACCGGGGAGCTGTTTTTT
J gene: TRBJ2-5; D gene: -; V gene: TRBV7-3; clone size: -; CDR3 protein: CASSLTPRVAGETQYF; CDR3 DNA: TGTGCCAGCAGCTTAACCCCGAGAGTGGCCGGAGAGACCCAGTACTTC
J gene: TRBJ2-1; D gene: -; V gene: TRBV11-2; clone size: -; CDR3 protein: CASSLDLRGEQFF; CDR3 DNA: TGTGCCAGCAGCTTAGATCTACGAGGCGAGCAGTTCTTC
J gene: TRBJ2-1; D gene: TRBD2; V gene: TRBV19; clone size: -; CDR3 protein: CASSEGRSPSGSGQFF; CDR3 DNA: TGTGCCAGTAGTGAGGGAAGGAGTCCCAGCGGGAGCGGGCAGTTCTTC
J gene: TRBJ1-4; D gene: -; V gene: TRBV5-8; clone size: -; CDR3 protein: CASSLRLATNEKLFF; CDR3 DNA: TGTGCCAGCAGCTTGCGGCTTGCAACTAATGAAAAACTGTTTTTT
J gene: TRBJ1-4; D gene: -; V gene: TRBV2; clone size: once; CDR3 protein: CASSDMSPGISEKLFF; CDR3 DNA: TGTGCCAGCAGTGATATGTCGCCAGGGATATCTGAAAAACTGTTTTTT
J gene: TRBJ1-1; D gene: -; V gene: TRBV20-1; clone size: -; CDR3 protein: CSAGPLSEAFF; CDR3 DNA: TGCAGTGCTGGGCCCTTGAGTGAAGCTTTCTTT